This TCR beta chain was profiled in a study of vaccination and CD4 T cells after COVID-19 (dated by TCRdb to 2021 to 2024). Concerning the study at large: In the convalescent cohort there were six males and four females, among whom were two Hispanic individuals, seven Caucasians, two Asians and one multiracial person. In over 8 COVID-19 convalescent patients and a few infection-naive healthy vaccine recipients, the spike-specific CD4+ TCR repertoire before mRNA vaccination was compared with the repertoire after mRNA vaccination. The cultures were stimulated with overlapping spike peptide pools from SARS-CoV-2 and from the common cold coronaviruses HCoV-NL63, HCoV-OC43 and HCoV-229E. In control cultures, a CEFX viral epitope pool was used as positive control, an HIV-1 Nef peptide pool was used as negative control, or no peptide was added. Post-vaccine blood samples were collected a median of approximately 72 days after the second vaccine dose, ranging from roughly 13 to 241 days. Each participant got two doses of either the Pfizer-BioNTech BNT162b2 vaccine (n=8) or the Moderna mRNA-1273 vaccine (n=2). Post-COVID blood samples from convalescent patients were collected a median of about 110 days after diagnosis, with a range of 35 to 161 days. The paper as a whole reports these results and caveats: Among convalescent patients, a median 86.3% of the SARS-CoV-2-reactive clones seen after vaccination appeared only after vaccination, which suggests priming specific to the vaccine. In convalescent patients, nearly all vaccine-specific clones (304 of 307) were found to be mono-reactive for SARS-CoV-2 spike rather than cross-reactive with common cold coronaviruses. The median count of SARS-CoV-2-reactive clonotypes went up from roughly 21 after infection to around 38 after vaccination, although the change was not significant. The number of convalescent patients in the study was relatively small, and the study did not examine early timepoints following natural infection.

Explained via the paper, the treatment or condition label denotes: approximately nine-day PBMC culture with coronavirus spike peptide pools or control peptides (ViraFEST assay). The ViraFEST assay was used in the study, in which antigen-specific T cells were expanded with peptide pools and expanded clonotypes were subsequently identified by TCR sequencing. Negative nucleocapsid antibody tests taken both before and after vaccination confirmed that the healthy vaccine recipients had no prior SARS-CoV-2 infection. Each well held two million PBMCs cultured with approximately 10 ug/ml peptide pools in IMDM containing roughly 5% human AB serum and around 10 IU/ml IL-2. On days 3 and 7, half of the culture medium was replaced with fresh IL-2-containing medium. After 10 to 11 days of culture, CD4+ T cells were isolated by negative selection using the EasySep CD4+ T cell isolation kit. PBMCs were separated from whole blood using Ficoll-Paque Plus gradient centrifugation and then either used fresh or cryopreserved at -140C. Each culture condition was generally run in triplicate wells.

This clonotype was counted a few times. The antigen this receptor binds is unknown. Base quality data are lacking; no much larger clone is found one base away. Libraries were built with PCR. DNA from cultured CD4+ T cells underwent TCR sequencing with the Oncomine TCR Beta short-read assay at the Johns Hopkins FTIC core. The QIAamp micro DNA kit was used to extract genomic DNA from the cultured CD4+ T cells. The Oncomine TCR Beta libraries from cultured CD4+ T cells were pooled using unique dual indexes and then sequenced on an Illumina iSeq 100. Per the original workflow: Non-productive sequences were filtered out, and CDR3s that did not start with C, did not end with F or W, or were shorter than 7 amino acids were discarded. Antigen-specific clonotypes were identified with the MANAFEST web application by comparing peptide-stimulated wells with reference and other culture wells. An FDR below 0.05, an odds ratio above 5, and a productive frequency above 0.1% in at least two of three replicate wells were required for clones to be considered positive. Cross-reactive clonotypes were defined as significantly expanded in both SARS-CoV-2 spike wells and at least one common cold coronavirus spike condition. Using R version 3.6.1, CDR3 homology was evaluated through Levenshtein distances (stringdist) along with unrooted phylogenetic trees (ape). TCRdb cleaned the public reads at Q25 with fastp, built clones with MiXCR and kept in-frame beta chains. Each record represents a unique CDR3 protein, reported with the most common genes and DNA among its rows. These V and J calls rely on TCRdb rather than the paper's analysis. The sample contains fewer than 15,000 distinct CDR3 sequences, around 32% of them found a single time. The ten most abundant clones make up around a third of the sample.

This TCR derives from a human donor who received a COVID-19 vaccine. Specimen: CD4+ T cells from blood, cultured in vitro, collected before SARS-CoV-2 vaccination.

The nucleotide sequence reads as follows: TGCAGTGCTAGTCCGGGGGCCTACACAGATACGCAGTATTTT. This is translated as CSASPGAYTDTQYF. The receptor chain draws on TRBV20-1 and TRBJ2-3; the D region may be TRBD1 or TRBD2, each matching 6 bases equally. V and J lose 3 bases and 2 bases, and a span of 12 bases separates them. Per the germline V gene (reference sequence), DFQATT is the CDR1 and SNEGSKA is the CDR2. Taken from cysteine to phenylalanine, the CDR3 has 14 residues. The retained sequence is limited to the CDR3, 42 bases, with the frame set at the first base.